Shown below are 13 T cell receptor beta chains from a single sample sequenced in a study of T cell repertoires in cytomegalovirus infection. Via MiXCR, TCRdb re-called the reads, giving one row per CDR3 protein. Here the sample spans tens of thousands of distinct CDR3 sequences, around 20% being singletons. These TCRs' antigens remain unknown. Sequences were derived from CD8+ T cells from cultured PBMCs, sampled from culture after CMV antigen stimulation. Receptors originate from a human donor in good health (CMV status not recorded). Some clones in this sample may be carry-over from other donors' samples.

The rearrangement links TRBV27 to TRBJ1-6; D call uncertain. V lost 4 bases to trimming and J lost 6 bases, with 16 bases between them. The CDR3 runs to 16 residues. Germline V gene data show CDR1 as MNHEY and CDR2 as SMNVEV (reference sequence). Here the CDR3 reads CASSSGSANLNSPLHF. CDR3 nucleotide sequence: TGTGCCAGCAGTTCCGGGTCAGCTAATCTTAATTCACCCCTCCACTTT.

J is TRBJ1-5 and V is TRBV27; no definite D call. The CDR3 consists of 13 residues. V lost 8 bases and J lost 0, with 8 bases in between. Germline values: CDR1 MNHEY, CDR2 SMNVEV (reference sequence). CDR3 nucleotides: TGTGCCAGCCAAAAATCTAGCAATCAGCCCCAGCATTTT. It is translated as CASQKSSNQPQHF.

There are a few counts of this clonotype. The V and J genes are TRBV27 and TRBJ2-5; tentative D call: TRBD1 (6 bases). Deletions cut 7 bases from V and 9 bases from J, with 24 bases between. This CDR3 region has 15 residues. Germline CDR1 MNHEY, CDR2 SMNVEV (reference sequence). The DNA for the CDR3 is TGTGCCAGCACCCCGACAGGCAATCAAGAGAGGGCCCAGTACTTC. Translation: CASTPTGNQERAQYF.

The chain couples TRBV25-1 to TRBJ2-7, with TRBD1 matching over 10 bases. CDR1 MGHDK and CDR2 SYGVNS come from the germline V gene. V was clipped by 4 bases and J by 1 base; unmatched bases: 7. The CDR3 is 16 amino acids. This chain's CDR3 is CASSVHRDRGSYEQYF. CDR3 DNA: TGTGCCAGCAGTGTTCACCGGGACAGGGGTTCCTACGAGCAGTACTTC.

The V gene is TRBV28, the J gene TRBJ1-5, with D unclear. The CDR3 has 17 amino acids. CDR1 and CDR2 (germline): MDHEN, SYDVKM. Trimming removed 1 base at V and 7 bases at J, with 20 bases between. Here the CDR3 DNA reads TGTGCCAGCAGTTTATACCCCCTTGCGGGGAAGGGACAGCCCCAGCATTTT. This sequence encodes CASSLYPLAGKGQPQHF.

The CDR3 loop is CASSLVWQNTGELFF. The CDR3 nucleotides are TGTGCCAGCAGCTTAGTGTGGCAGAACACCGGGGAGCTGTTTTTT. V usage is TRBV7-2 and J usage is TRBJ2-2, with D hard to call. V dropped 1 base and J dropped 1 base, with 7 bases sitting between them. Germline V gives CDR1 SGHTA, CDR2 FQGNSA. The CDR3 runs 15 residues. Full variable domain (remainder filled in from reference TRBV7-2 and TRBJ2-2): GAGVSQSPSNKVTEKGKDVELRCDPISGHTALYWYRQSLGQGLEFLIYFQGNSAPDKSGLPSDRFSAERTGGSVSTLTIQRTQQEDSAVYLCASSLVWQNTGELFFGEGSRLTVL.

The J gene is TRBJ2-1, the V gene TRBV5-1, with 10 bases aligning to TRBD2. The CDR3 is 17 amino acids. Germline V gene data show CDR1 as SGHRS and CDR2 as YFSETQ. V shed 0 bases and J 4 bases; nucleotides not matched to a gene: 7. The CDR3 loop reads CASSLVPLAGAYNEQFF. The CDR3 region has the DNA TGCGCCAGCAGCTTGGTCCCGCTAGCGGGGGCTTACAATGAGCAGTTCTTC.

The sample holds a few counts of this clonotype. V and J are TRBV6-5 and TRBJ1-1; 11 bases line up with TRBD1. The CDR3 runs 15 residues. With V trimmed by 2 bases and J by 8 bases, 7 bases remained unmatched. Per germline, CDR1 MNHEY and CDR2 SVGAGI. The CDR3 coding sequence is TGTGCCAGCAGTTACCTGGGACAGGGGGGGCCAGAAGCTTTCTTT. Amino acid sequence: CASSYLGQGGPEAFF.

This clonotype turned up a few times. The chain has TRBV12-3 or TRBV12-4 and TRBJ2-7, with D perhaps matching TRBD1 (5 bases). The CDR3 extends over 15 amino acids. Trimming pared 3 bases from V and 3 bases from J, leaving 15 bases between. This chain's CDR3 is CASSLARERGYEQYF. The CDR3 bases are TGTGCCAGCAGTTTGGCCAGGGAAAGGGGCTACGAGCAGTACTTC.

The chain joins TRBV7-8 to TRBJ2-1; no firm D call. Germline assignment: CDR1 SGHVS and CDR2 FQNEAQ. The V and J ends lost 1 base and 9 bases respectively, with 16 bases between them. This CDR3 region has 15 residues. The CDR3 coding sequence is TGTGCCAGCAGCTTAGAGGCCACATCTCTGCGTGAGCAGTTCTTC. The encoded protein is CASSLEATSLREQFF.

This chain connects TRBV7-8 to TRBJ1-2; unclear D gene. The CDR3 is 13 amino acids. Germline V lookup: CDR1 SGHVS, CDR2 FQNEAQ. The ends were cut back, 3 bases at V and 4 bases at J, with 9 bases in the middle. Here the CDR3 reads CASSFRPVYGYTF. The CDR3 bases are TGTGCCAGCAGCTTCAGACCAGTCTATGGCTACACCTTC.

The chain joins TRBV10-3 to TRBJ1-2, with D perhaps matching TRBD1 (5 bases). V dropped 10 bases and J dropped 1 base, with 16 bases sitting between them. Germline V gene sequence: CDR1 ENHRY, CDR2 SYGVKD. This CDR3 is built from 14 residues. This CDR3 is CATLGTNLNYGYTF. The CDR3 region has the DNA TGTGCCACCCTTGGGACGAATCTTAACTATGGCTACACCTTC.

J is TRBJ2-3 and V is TRBV7-8; TRBD2 matches 7 bases. The germline gives CDR1 SGHVS, CDR2 FQNEAQ. Trimming took 5 bases from V and 4 from J; bases not matched to a gene: 12. The CDR3 is 16 residues long. CDR3 bases: TGTGCCAGCAGCCAATTCCGGACTAGAGAGGCAGATACGCAGTATTTT. Protein product: CASSQFRTREADTQYF.